The sequence of this T cell receptor beta chain was determined in a study of blood T cell repertoires in COVID-19. Study at large: Sites in the United States, Italy and Spain provided acute and convalescent COVID-19 samples.

Per the study methods: Estimation of nucleated cell counts was performed using reference gene primer amplification. Generated by immunoSEQ multiplex PCR, the TCRdb table keeps only in-frame clones and is missing some. The DNA was the basis for D and trimming; V, J and clone size are from that table. The top ten hold roughly 30% of the sample, which has approximately 110,000 clones, 80% to 90% seen once. The germline V gene has CDR1 SNHLY and CDR2 FYNNEI. V was shortened by 2 bases and J by 3 bases, with 19 bases between the two germline ends. This CDR3 has 17 residues. Sequencing used peripheral blood. The genes are TRBV2 and TRBJ1-1, with D maybe TRBD1 (5 bases). The origin of this receptor is a woman of 80 years or more with acute or convalescent COVID-19. The CDR3 DNA follows: TGTGCCAGCAGTGAAAAGGTCAGGGTGGGCCTTGACACTGAAGCTTTCTTT. Amino acid sequence: CASSEKVRVGLDTEAFF.